This entry is about one T cell receptor (beta chain). Preparation of the TCRbeta library was carried out with unique molecular identifiers. One entry per CDR3 protein, called by TCRdb with MiXCR from the PCR reads. The sample has around 530,000 distinct CDR3 sequences; about 33% are singletons. The sample comes from a study of T-cell reconstitution after alpha-beta-depleted transplantation in children. The CDR3 runs 16 residues. Germline values: CDR1 MNHEY, CDR2 SMNVEV (reference sequence). V lost 5 bases to trimming and J lost 2 bases; unmatched junction nucleotides: 10. The sequence was collected from a human donor who donated a stem cell graft to a child with aplastic anemia. The sample consisted of PBMCs from the stem cell graft donor, taken from the stem cell graft. The chain carries TRBV27 and TRBJ2-3; 7 nucleotides match TRBD1. CDR3 loop: CASSPSKTGITDTQYF. DNA of the CDR3: TGTGCCAGCAGTCCTTCCAAGACAGGGATCACAGATACGCAGTATTTT.